The present T cell receptor beta chain was sequenced within a study of T-cell reconstitution after alpha-beta-depleted transplantation in children. Study results and limitations: TCRbeta diversity was high at day 60 in some patients (a result of surviving recipient T cells and thymic progenitors).

This sample's TCRbeta library carried unique molecular identifier barcodes. TCRdb used MiXCR to reprocess the PCR reads, holding one entry per CDR3 protein. Of hundreds of thousands of distinct CDR3 sequences listed, roughly 17% were seen once; the top ten hold around 43%. V was trimmed by 2 bases and J by 1 base, leaving 3 bases between them. The length of the CDR3 is 13 residues. CDR1 MNHNS and CDR2 SASEGT come from the germline V gene. This clonotype was counted a few times. Its antigen is currently unknown. The sample was PBMCs, mostly from graft donor cells, taken 360 days after TCRalphabeta/CD19-depleted stem cell transplant. The chain couples TRBV6-1 to TRBJ1-5; no definite D call. This clonotype was sampled from a male patient between 2 and 15 years old who had a stem cell transplant for acute lymphoblastic leukemia, so the T cells may come from the graft donor. The CDR3 reads CASSERSNQPQHF. CDR3 DNA sequence: TGTGCCAGCAGTGAAAGAAGCAATCAGCCCCAGCATTTT.